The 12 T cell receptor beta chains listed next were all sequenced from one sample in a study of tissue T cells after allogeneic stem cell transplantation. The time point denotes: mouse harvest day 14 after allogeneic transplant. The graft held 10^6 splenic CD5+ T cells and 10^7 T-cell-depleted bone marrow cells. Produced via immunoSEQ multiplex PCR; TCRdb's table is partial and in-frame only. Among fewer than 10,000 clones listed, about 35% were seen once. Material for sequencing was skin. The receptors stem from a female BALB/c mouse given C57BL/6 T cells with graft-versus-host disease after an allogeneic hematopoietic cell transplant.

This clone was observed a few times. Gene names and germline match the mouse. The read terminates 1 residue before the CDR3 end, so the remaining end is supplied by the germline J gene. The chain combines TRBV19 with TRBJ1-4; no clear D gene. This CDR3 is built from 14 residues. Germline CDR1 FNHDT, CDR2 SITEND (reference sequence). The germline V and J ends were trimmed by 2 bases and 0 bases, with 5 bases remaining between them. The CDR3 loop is CASSIPVSNERLFF. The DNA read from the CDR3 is TGTGCCAGCAGTATCCCAGTTTCCAACGAAAGATTATTT.

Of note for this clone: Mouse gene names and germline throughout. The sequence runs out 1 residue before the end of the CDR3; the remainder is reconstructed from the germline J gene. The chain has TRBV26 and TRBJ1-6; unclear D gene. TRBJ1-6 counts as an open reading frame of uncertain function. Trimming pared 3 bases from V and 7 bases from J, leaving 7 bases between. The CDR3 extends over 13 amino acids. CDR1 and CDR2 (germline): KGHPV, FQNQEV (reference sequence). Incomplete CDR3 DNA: TGTGCCAGCAGTCTTGGGGTAAATTCGCCCCTCTAC. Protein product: CASSLGVNSPLY. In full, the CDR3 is CASSLGVNSPLYF.

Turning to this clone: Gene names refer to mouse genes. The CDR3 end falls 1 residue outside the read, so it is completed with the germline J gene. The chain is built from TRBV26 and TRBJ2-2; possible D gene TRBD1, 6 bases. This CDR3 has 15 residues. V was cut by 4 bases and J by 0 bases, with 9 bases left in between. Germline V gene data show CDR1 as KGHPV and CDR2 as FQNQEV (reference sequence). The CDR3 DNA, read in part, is TGTGCCAGCAGTCGGGACAAAACAAACACCGGGCAGCTCTAC. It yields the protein CASSRDKTNTGQLY. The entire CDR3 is CASSRDKTNTGQLYF. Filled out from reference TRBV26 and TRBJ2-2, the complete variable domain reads NSKVIQTPRYLVKGQGQKAKMRCIPEKGHPVVFWYQQNKNNEFKFLINFQNQEVLQQIDMTEKRFSAECPSNSPCSLEIQSSEAGDSALYLCASSRDKTNTGQLYFGEGSKLTVL.

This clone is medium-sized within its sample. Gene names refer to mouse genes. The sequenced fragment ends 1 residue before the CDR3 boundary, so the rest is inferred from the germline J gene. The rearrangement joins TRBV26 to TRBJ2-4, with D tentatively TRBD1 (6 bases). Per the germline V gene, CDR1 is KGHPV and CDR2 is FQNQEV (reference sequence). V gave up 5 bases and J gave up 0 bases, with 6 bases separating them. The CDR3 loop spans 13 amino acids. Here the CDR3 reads CASSRGSQNTLYF. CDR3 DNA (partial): TGTGCCAGCAGTAGGGGGAGTCAAAACACCTTGTAC.

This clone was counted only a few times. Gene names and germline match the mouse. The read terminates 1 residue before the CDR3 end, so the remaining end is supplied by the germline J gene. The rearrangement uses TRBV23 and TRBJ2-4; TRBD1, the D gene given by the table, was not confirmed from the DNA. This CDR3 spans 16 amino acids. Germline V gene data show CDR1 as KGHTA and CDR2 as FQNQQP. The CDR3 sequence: CSSSQSRQGGQNTLYF. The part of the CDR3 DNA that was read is TGCTCCAGCAGTCAATCGAGACAGGGAGGACAAAACACCTTGTAC. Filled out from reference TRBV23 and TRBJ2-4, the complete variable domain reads DAAVTQKPRYLIKMKGQEAEMKCIPEKGHTAVFWYQQKQSKELKFLIYFQNQQPLDQIDMVKERFSAVCPSSSLCSLGIRTCEAEDSALYLCSSSQSRQGGQNTLYFGAGTRLSVL.

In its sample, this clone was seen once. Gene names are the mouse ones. CDR3 DNA (partial): TGTGCCAGCAGTTCCCGGGACAGGGGGGACACCCAGTAC. This sequence encodes CASSSRDRGDTQY. In full, the CDR3 is CASSSRDRGDTQYF. V and J are TRBV26 and TRBJ2-5; 11 bases are a match to TRBD1. The CDR3 goes on 1 residue after the read ends, and that part is filled in from the germline J gene. The CDR3 sequence is 14 residues long. Germline trimming cut 5 bases from V and 6 bases from J; bases unmatched to any gene: 4. CDR1 and CDR2 (germline): KGHPV, FQNQEV (reference sequence).

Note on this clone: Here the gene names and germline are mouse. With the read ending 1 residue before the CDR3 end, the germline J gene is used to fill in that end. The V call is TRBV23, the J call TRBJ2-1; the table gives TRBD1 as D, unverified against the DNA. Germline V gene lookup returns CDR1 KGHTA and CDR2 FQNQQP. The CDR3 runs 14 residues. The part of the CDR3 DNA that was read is TGCTCCAGCAGTCAATCAGGGGGTCATGCTGAGCAGTTC. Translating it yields CSSSQSGGHAEQF. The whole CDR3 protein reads CSSSQSGGHAEQFF.

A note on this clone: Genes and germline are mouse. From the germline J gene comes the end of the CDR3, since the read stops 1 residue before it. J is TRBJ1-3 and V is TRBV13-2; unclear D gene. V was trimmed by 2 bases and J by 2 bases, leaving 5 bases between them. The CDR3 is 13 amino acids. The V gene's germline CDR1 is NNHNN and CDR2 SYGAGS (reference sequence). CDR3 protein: CASGEGTGNTLYF. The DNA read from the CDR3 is TGTGCCAGCGGTGAGGGTACTGGAAATACGCTCTAT.

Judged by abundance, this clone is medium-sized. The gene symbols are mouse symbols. The sequenced part of the CDR3 DNA is TGTGCCAGCAGCCAGAACTGGGGGGGTGCTGAGCAGTTC. This translates into CASSQNWGGAEQF. The entire CDR3 is CASSQNWGGAEQFF. The chain links TRBV5 to TRBJ2-1, with 10 bases identical to TRBD2. The CDR3 goes on 1 residue after the read ends, and that part is filled in from the germline J gene. With V trimmed by 3 bases and J by 6 bases, 2 bases remained unmatched. This CDR3 has 14 amino acids. Germline V gene sequence: CDR1 LGHNA, CDR2 YNLKQL (reference sequence).

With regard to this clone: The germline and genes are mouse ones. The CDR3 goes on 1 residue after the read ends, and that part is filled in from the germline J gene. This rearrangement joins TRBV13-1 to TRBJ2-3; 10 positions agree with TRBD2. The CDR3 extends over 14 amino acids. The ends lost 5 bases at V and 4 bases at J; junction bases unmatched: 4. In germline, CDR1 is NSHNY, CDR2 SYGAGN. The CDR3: CASRGGLGSETLYF. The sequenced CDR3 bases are TGTGCCAGCAGGGGGGGACTGGGGTCAGAAACGCTGTAT.

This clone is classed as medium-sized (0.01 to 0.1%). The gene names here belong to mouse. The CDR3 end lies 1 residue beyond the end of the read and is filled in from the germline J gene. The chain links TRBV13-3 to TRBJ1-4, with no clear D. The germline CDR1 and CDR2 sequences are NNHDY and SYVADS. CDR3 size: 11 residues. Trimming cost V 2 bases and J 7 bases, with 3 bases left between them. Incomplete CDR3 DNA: TGTGCCAGCAGTGAAGGCGAAAGATTATTT. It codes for CASSEGERLF. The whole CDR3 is CASSEGERLFF.

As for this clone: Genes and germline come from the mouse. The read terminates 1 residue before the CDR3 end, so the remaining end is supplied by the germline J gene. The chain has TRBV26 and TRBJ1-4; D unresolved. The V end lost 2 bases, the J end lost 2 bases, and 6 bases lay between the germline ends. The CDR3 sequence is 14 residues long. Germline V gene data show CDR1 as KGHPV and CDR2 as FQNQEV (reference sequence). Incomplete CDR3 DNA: TGTGCCAGCAGTCTGAGACACTCCAACGAAAGATTATTT. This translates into CASSLRHSNERLF. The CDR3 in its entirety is CASSLRHSNERLFF.